Listed here are 3 T cell receptor beta chains from one sample, sequenced in a study of blood T cells in healthy people across ages. Together with a sample-barcoded 5' primer, a J-beta primer mix was included in a second PCR lasting about 6 to 11 cycles. TCRdb analysed the 5' RACE reads with MiXCR anew, one entry per CDR3 protein. In the table there are 590,000 or so distinct CDR3 sequences, about 30% of which are singletons. Sequenced: blood. Receptors were obtained from a woman of 80 years or more in good health.

This clonotype was found a few times. Possible read error: a much larger clone is one base away. The rearrangement links TRBV3-1 to TRBJ2-7; no reliable D call. CDR1 LGHDT and CDR2 YNNKEL come from the germline V gene (reference sequence). This CDR3 spans 14 amino acids. The germline V and J ends were trimmed by 3 bases and 3 bases, with 12 bases remaining between them. The CDR3 sequence is CASSHATGGYEQYF. In nucleotides, the CDR3 is TGTGCCAGCAGCCATGCTACGGGCGGCTACGAGCAGTACTTC.

Concerning this clonotype itself: This may be a read error, as it is one base from a much larger clone. This rearrangement joins TRBV5-1 to TRBJ1-1; the match to TRBD1 covers 7 bases. CDR1 is SGHRS and CDR2 is YFSETQ in the germline V gene. This CDR3 region has 11 residues. This CDR3 is CVSRRTGEAFF. The CDR3 DNA reads TGCGTCAGCAGGCGGACAGGAGAAGCTTTCTTT. Full variable domain (missing parts from reference TRBV5-1 and TRBJ1-1): KAGVTQTPRYLIKTRGQQVTLSCSPISGHRSVSWYQQTPGQGLQFLFEYFSETQRNKGNFPGRFSGRQFSNSRSEMNVSTLELGDSALYLCVSRRTGEAFFGQGTRLTVV.

Concerning this clonotype: A clone one base away is much larger, so this may be a read error. CDR3 sequence: CSASRIGGYEQYF. CDR3 DNA: TGCAGTGCTAGCAGGATAGGGGGCTACGAGCAGTACTTC. The chain has TRBV20-1 and TRBJ2-4; tentative D call: TRBD1 (6 bases). The end of the DNA fits TRBJ2-7 better, so the J call may be wrong. Germline V lookup: CDR1 DFQATT, CDR2 SNEGSKA (reference sequence). CDR3 length: 13 residues.